The text below deals with one T cell receptor (beta chain). The CDR3 extends over 9 amino acids. Germline lookup yields CDR1 KGHSH and CDR2 LQKENI. Trimming removed 3 bases from V and 11 bases from J, with 2 bases in between. The data were taken from a study of shared clonotypes between healthy human individuals. Methods used by the authors: ImmunoSEQ sequences covered only the junction and lacked quality scores; filtering therefore differed. The repertoire was sequenced with immunoSEQ multiplex PCR; TCRdb's copy has only in-frame clones and lacks some. V, J and clone size reflect that table, while D and trimming were determined from the DNA. Counted here are approximately 740,000 clones, approximately 79% occurring once; the ten biggest clones make up about 1.8%.

What was sequenced was memory CD4+ T cells sorted from blood. The subset here: CD45RA-negative fraction. The clonotype comes from a woman aged 30 to 39 in good health. This sequence joins TRBV18 and TRBJ1-5; no clear D. Here the CDR3 reads CASSPAQHF. The CDR3 DNA sequence: TGTGCCAGCTCACCCGCCCAGCATTTT.